These 14 T cell receptor beta chains originate from one sample sequenced in a study of control samples from healthy donors and cancer patients. Clones were sequenced by immunoSEQ multiplex PCR, and TCRdb holds only the in-frame ones, with some missing. The table shows about 53,000 clones, with approximately 90% occurring only once. Material: PBMCs. These receptor sequences come from a man between 60 and 70 years old with head and neck cancer.

This chain connects TRBV3-1 (or the pseudogene TRBV3-2) to TRBJ2-2; D gene ambiguous. V was trimmed by 6 bases and J by 3 bases, leaving 14 bases between them. The CDR3 length is 15 residues. Germline V gene data show CDR1 as LGHDT and CDR2 as YNNKEL (reference sequence). This CDR3 reads CASSRLSDYTGELFF. As DNA, the CDR3 is TGTGCCAGCAGTCGATTGAGCGACTACACCGGGGAGCTGTTTTTT.

The genes are TRBV5-1 and TRBJ1-1, with TRBD1 as a possible D gene (5 bases). This CDR3 spans 15 amino acids. V lost 0 bases and J 0 bases, leaving 9 bases between the germline ends. CDR1 is SGHRS, CDR2 YFSETQ, per germline. DNA for the CDR3: TGCGCCAGCAGCTTGGATCAGGACATGAACACTGAAGCTTTCTTT. Translating it yields CASSLDQDMNTEAFF. Using reference TRBV5-1 and TRBJ1-1 for the parts outside the CDR3, the full variable domain is KAGVTQTPRYLIKTRGQQVTLSCSPISGHRSVSWYQQTPGQGLQFLFEYFSETQRNKGNFPGRFSGRQFSNSRSEMNVSTLELGDSALYLCASSLDQDMNTEAFFGQGTRLTVV.

The V and J genes are TRBV27 and TRBJ2-7; 8 bases line up with TRBD2. The junction had 6 bases not matched to a gene; V was cut back by 5 bases and J by 6 bases. This CDR3 has 13 residues. Germline-derived CDR1 and CDR2 are MNHEY and SMNVEV (reference sequence). The CDR3 sequence: CASSAGLVREQYF. The DNA for the CDR3 is TGTGCCAGCAGTGCGGGACTAGTGCGCGAGCAGTACTTC.

The V call is TRBV30, the J call TRBJ1-5; 9 bases align to TRBD1. This CDR3 is 15 amino acids long. V lost 5 bases, J lost 1 base, and 6 bases stayed unmatched. CDR1 is GTSNPN, CDR2 SVGIG, per germline (reference sequence). CDR3 sequence (DNA): TGTGCCTGGGAACCCGGGACAGGGAGCAATCAGCCCCAGCATTTT. Translated, it gives CAWEPGTGSNQPQHF.

V gene TRBV3-1 (or the pseudogene TRBV3-2) combines with J gene TRBJ2-3; D is ambiguous. The germline CDR1 and CDR2 sequences are LGHDT and YNNKEL (reference sequence). V was clipped by 5 bases and J by 3 bases, with 6 bases between them. The length of the CDR3 is 12 residues. This chain's CDR3 is CASSYSTDTQYF. In nucleotides, the CDR3 is TGTGCCAGCAGCTATAGTACAGATACGCAGTATTTT.

This clone was detected a few times. V usage is TRBV30 and J usage is TRBJ2-7; 15 bases are shared with TRBD2. This CDR3 region has 14 residues. The V gene end was trimmed by 4 bases and the J gene end by 12 bases; junction bases not matched to a gene: 10. Germline V gives CDR1 GTSNPN, CDR2 SVGIG (reference sequence). In DNA form, the CDR3 reads TGTGCCTGGACCAGATTAGGGACTAGCGGGAGGTCGTACTTC. Translation: CAWTRLGTSGRSYF. Combining the CDR3 with reference TRBV30 and TRBJ2-7 gives the whole variable domain SQTIHQWPATLVQPVGSPLSLECTVEGTSNPNLYWYRQAAGRGLQLLFYSVGIGQISSEVPQNLSASRPQDRQFILSSKKLLLSDSGFYLCAWTRLGTSGRSYFGPGTRLTVT.

The chain joins TRBV12-3 or TRBV12-4 to TRBJ1-1, with no clear D. The V and J ends lost 4 bases and 3 bases respectively, with 3 bases between them. The CDR3 covers 11 residues. For the CDR3, the DNA is TGTGCCAGCAGTTATCACACTGAAGCTTTCTTT. This sequence encodes CASSYHTEAFF.

The chain is built from TRBV4-2 and TRBJ1-4, with 7 bases aligning to TRBD1. V lost 0 bases and J lost 4; bases outside the gene matches: 2. The CDR3 is made up of 15 amino acids. Germline CDR1 LGHNA, CDR2 YNFKEQ. The CDR3 DNA sequence: TGTGCCAGCAGCCAAGACAGGGGGGATAATGAAAAACTGTTTTTT. The encoded protein is CASSQDRGDNEKLFF.

The genes are TRBV7-6 and TRBJ2-1; a possible D gene is TRBD2 (6 bases). V dropped 5 bases and J dropped 5 bases, with 22 bases sitting between them. CDR3 length equals 17 residues. Per germline, CDR1 SGHVS and CDR2 FNYEAQ. The CDR3 here is CASSERLTGLLNNEQFF. The DNA of the CDR3 is TGTGCCAGCAGCGAACGACTTACAGGACTATTGAACAATGAGCAGTTCTTC. Full variable domain (outside the CDR3, taken from reference TRBV7-6 and TRBJ2-1): GAGVSQSPRYKVTKRGQDVALRCDPISGHVSLYWYRQALGQGPEFLTYFNYEAQQDKSGLPNDRFSAERPEGSISTLTIQRTEQRDSAMYRCASSERLTGLLNNEQFFGPGTRLTVL.

This rearrangement joins TRBV7-9 to TRBJ2-5; D is possibly TRBD1 (5 bases). Trimming pared 1 base from V and 2 bases from J, leaving 8 bases between. Germline CDR1 is SEHNR and CDR2 is FQNEAQ (reference sequence). This CDR3 comprises 14 residues. For the CDR3, the DNA is TGTGCCAGCAGCTTAGTAGGGGCACAAGAGACCCAGTACTTC. The encoded protein is CASSLVGAQETQYF.

The chain links TRBV28 to TRBJ1-1; D is unclear. The length of the CDR3 is 14 residues. Germline V CDR1 and CDR2: MDHEN, SYDVKM. Trimming took 5 bases from V and 3 from J, leaving 13 bases between them. The CDR3 region has the DNA TGTGCCAGCAGTCCCCCAGGTCGGTACACTGAAGCTTTCTTT. Encoded protein: CASSPPGRYTEAFF.

The rearrangement joins TRBV6-5 to TRBJ2-2; D is uncertain. The CDR3 totals 14 residues. V was cut by 6 bases and J by 3 bases, with 11 bases left in between. Germline V gene sequence: CDR1 MNHEY, CDR2 SVGAGI. CDR3: CASSQNRDTGELFF. The CDR3 region has the DNA TGTGCCAGCAGCCAGAACCGGGACACCGGGGAGCTGTTTTTT.

The chain recombines TRBV29-1 with TRBJ2-7, with D possibly TRBD2 on 7 matching bases. CDR1 is SQVTM and CDR2 is ANQGSEA in the germline V gene. The CDR3 loop spans 16 amino acids. Trimming stripped 4 bases from V and 2 bases from J, with 21 bases between. This CDR3 reads CSVAVRPSGGPYEQYF. The CDR3 DNA reads TGCAGCGTTGCAGTGAGACCATCCGGGGGGCCCTACGAGCAGTACTTC.

The J gene is TRBJ2-2, the V gene TRBV5-5; D not resolved. The CDR3 sequence is 14 residues long. Germline V gene sequence: CDR1 SGHKS, CDR2 YYEKEE (reference sequence). Trimming removed 0 bases at V and 1 base at J, with 4 bases between. The CDR3 region is CASSLGQNTGELFF. The DNA of the CDR3 is TGTGCCAGCAGCTTGGGACAGAACACCGGGGAGCTGTTTTTT.